A single sample is the source of the 7 T cell receptor beta chains below, sequenced in a study of blood T cell repertoires in COVID-19. Method: immunoSEQ multiplex PCR; TCRdb's copy keeps in-frame clones and lacks some. The sample includes 200,000 to 300,000 clones, around 81% of them seen just once. Sequenced input: peripheral blood. The receptors shown here come from a man aged 25-45 years who had recovered from COVID-19.

This chain uses TRBV5-6 with TRBJ2-4; D unclear. Germline CDR1 is SGHDT and CDR2 is YYEEEE. Between the trimmed V and J ends, which lost 1 base and 0 bases, there was a span of 17 bases. This CDR3 spans 18 amino acids. The CDR3 here is CASSLYRLRGSAKNIQYF. The CDR3 DNA is TGTGCCAGCAGCTTGTATCGACTCCGTGGGTCAGCCAAAAACATTCAGTACTTC.

The chain combines TRBV9 with TRBJ2-5, with D hard to call. The ends were cut back, 0 bases at V and 5 bases at J, with 8 bases in the middle. The germline V gene has CDR1 SGDLS and CDR2 YYNGEE. This CDR3 is 13 amino acids long. The CDR3 here is CASSVGPAETQYF. CDR3 sequence (DNA): TGTGCCAGCAGCGTAGGTCCCGCGGAGACCCAGTACTTC.

The chain employs TRBV29-1 and TRBJ1-1, with 7 bases fitting TRBD1. V lost 7 bases, J lost 0 bases, and 8 bases stayed unmatched. Germline V CDR1 and CDR2: SQVTM, ANQGSEA. CDR3 length: 14 residues. CDR3 nucleotides: TGCAGCGCTGGGACAGCCAAAATGAACACTGAAGCTTTCTTT. It codes for CSAGTAKMNTEAFF.

V and J are TRBV5-5 and TRBJ1-1; possible D gene TRBD1, 6 bases. V lost 2 bases and J lost 6, with 14 bases in between. Per germline, CDR1 SGHKS and CDR2 YYEKEE (reference sequence). CDR3 length equals 14 residues. CDR3 DNA: TGTGCCAGCAGCTTCCTTGGGGGCTCCGCTGAAGCTTTCTTT. It codes for CASSFLGGSAEAFF. The entire variable domain, with the rest obtained from reference TRBV5-5 and TRBJ1-1, is as follows: DAGVTQSPTHLIKTRGQQVTLRCSPISGHKSVSWYQQVLGQGPQFIFQYYEKEERGRGNFPDRFSARQFPNYSSELNVNALLLGDSALYLCASSFLGGSAEAFFGQGTRLTVV.

The CDR3 bases are TGTGCCAGCAGCGCCCTCGGGTGGGGGGGAGAAGGCTACACCTTC. It is translated as CASSALGWGGEGYTF. The chain joins TRBV9 to TRBJ1-2; a weak D match, TRBD1 (5 bases). Per germline, CDR1 SGDLS and CDR2 YYNGEE. This CDR3 is 15 amino acids long. The ends were cut back, 3 bases at V and 8 bases at J, with 20 bases in the middle.

The rearrangement links TRBV11-2 to TRBJ2-1, with no clear D. The germline V and J ends were trimmed by 3 bases and 2 bases, with 11 bases remaining between them. The CDR3 is made up of 15 amino acids. Per germline, CDR1 SGHAT and CDR2 FQNNGV. The CDR3, as DNA: TGTGCCAGCAGCTTTGGTACAATTCCCTACAATGAGCAGTTCTTC. Encoded protein: CASSFGTIPYNEQFF.

The V gene is TRBV13, the J gene TRBJ2-3; possibly TRBD2 for D (6 bases). Trimming cost V 1 base and J 8 bases, with 16 bases left between them. Germline V gene lookup returns CDR1 PRHDT and CDR2 FYEKMQ (reference sequence). This CDR3 is 15 amino acids long. CDR3 bases: TGTGCCAGCAGCTTAGCAGAGCGACTAGAGGGTACGCAGTATTTT. Its translation: CASSLAERLEGTQYF.